This TCR beta chain was documented in a study of blood T cell repertoires in COVID-19 (dated by TCRdb to the early 2020s). As for the study more broadly: Samples covering the acute and convalescent phases of COVID-19 were provided by collaborators in the United States, Italy and Spain. The material from the prospective study consisted of cDNA or gDNA derived from T cells, B-cell-depleted T cells, or PBMCs. Subjects who had been exposed to COVID-19, were actively infected with it, or had recovered from it provided the deeply sampled blood TCRbeta repertoires that made up the dataset. The repertoires were released in a freely available public database meant as a resource for research on the immune response to SARS-CoV-2. The samples were drawn from the first 160 participants of the ongoing ImmuneRACE study and from some 1,300 subjects provided by 6 global collaborators. Sample metadata almost always included a de-identified subject ID, COVID-19 status, age in years and sex. Where HLA class I and class II types were available, the types were taken from metadata supplied by the sample provider, not from assay-based typing.

Worth noting for this clone: Its cognate antigen has yet to be identified. No base qualities exist here, and no much larger clone lies one base off it.

V gives up 3 bases and J gives up 2 bases, and the segment between their germline ends measures 13 bases. There are 15 amino acids in the CDR3, from cysteine to phenylalanine inclusive. The DNA shown is the 45-base CDR3, in frame from base 1. The germline V gene supplies CDR1 MNHNS and CDR2 SASEGT. The research as a whole found: The quantity of clinical and demographic metadata differed by source and by participant and was supplied without curation.

TCRbeta CDR3 regions were amplified from genomic DNA using the immunoSEQ Assay, a bias-controlled multiplex PCR. Processing in the source paper ran as follows. Within the assay, amplification of reference gene primers was used to estimate how many nucleated cells each sample contained. To quantify the absolute abundance of each unique TCRbeta CDR3 rearrangement, sequence reads were collapsed and filtered. For each sample, productive Simpson clonality was calculated as the square root of Simpson's diversity index across productive rearrangements. Imported from immuneACCESS, the table was reduced by TCRdb to in-frame sequences with V and J called. These copies leave out some clones; in studies compared against another copy, an unresolved V gene accounts for under half, and the cause of the remainder is not known. The V and J calls and clone size are taken from that table; D and trimming were inferred from the DNA. For this sample the table gives around 30,000 clones, of which 88% were detected only once. Of the sample, 13% to 15% falls within the top ten clones.

Each collaborating institution followed its own protocols to collect whole blood in K2EDTA tubes. For TCRbeta analysis, collaborators shipped samples in one of three forms: frozen whole blood, isolated PBMCs, or DNA extracted from either of those sample types. The receptor was derived from a human donor with active COVID-19. The donor label of this sample is uncertain. The rearrangement combines TRBV6-1 with TRBJ1-1; TRBD1 is perhaps the D gene, given 5 matching bases. What was sequenced was peripheral blood. The CDR3 region has the sequence CASSDTGTPNTEAFF. The sequence in DNA is TGTGCCAGCAGTGACACAGGTACGCCTAACACTGAAGCTTTCTTT.